This T cell receptor (beta chain) derives from a study of blood T cell repertoires in COVID-19. Sequencing was performed with immunoSEQ multiplex PCR; in TCRdb, only in-frame clones are kept and a portion is missing. The sample yields 250,000 to 350,000 clones, 80% to 95% seen once. Germline values: CDR1 MNHEY, CDR2 SVGAGI. Trimming took 5 bases from V and 0 from J, leaving 8 bases between them. This CDR3 spans 14 amino acids. The chain recombines TRBV6-5 with TRBJ1-5; D unclear. This sequence originates from a woman in her 30s who had recovered from COVID-19. The sample taken for sequencing was PBMCs or T cells enriched from blood (not recorded which). This chain's CDR3 is CASSLEVSNQPQHF. The DNA for the CDR3 is TGTGCCAGCAGTCTAGAGGTTAGCAATCAGCCCCAGCATTTT.